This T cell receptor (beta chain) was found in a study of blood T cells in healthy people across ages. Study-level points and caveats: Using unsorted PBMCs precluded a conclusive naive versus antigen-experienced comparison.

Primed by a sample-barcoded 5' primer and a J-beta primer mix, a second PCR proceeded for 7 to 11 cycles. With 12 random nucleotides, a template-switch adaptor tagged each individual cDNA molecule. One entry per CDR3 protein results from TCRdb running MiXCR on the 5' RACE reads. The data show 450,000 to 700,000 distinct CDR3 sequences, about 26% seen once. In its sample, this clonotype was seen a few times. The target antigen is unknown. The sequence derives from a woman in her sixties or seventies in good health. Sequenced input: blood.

DNA for the CDR3: TGCAGTGCTAGAGTTCAGGGGGCAGCCCACGAGCAGTACTTC. Protein sequence: CSARVQGAAHEQYF. The chain carries TRBV20-1 and TRBJ2-1, with TRBD1 matching over 8 bases. The J call may be in error: the DNA end matches TRBJ2-7 better. This CDR3 has 14 residues. CDR1 DFQATT and CDR2 SNEGSKA come from the germline V gene (reference sequence).